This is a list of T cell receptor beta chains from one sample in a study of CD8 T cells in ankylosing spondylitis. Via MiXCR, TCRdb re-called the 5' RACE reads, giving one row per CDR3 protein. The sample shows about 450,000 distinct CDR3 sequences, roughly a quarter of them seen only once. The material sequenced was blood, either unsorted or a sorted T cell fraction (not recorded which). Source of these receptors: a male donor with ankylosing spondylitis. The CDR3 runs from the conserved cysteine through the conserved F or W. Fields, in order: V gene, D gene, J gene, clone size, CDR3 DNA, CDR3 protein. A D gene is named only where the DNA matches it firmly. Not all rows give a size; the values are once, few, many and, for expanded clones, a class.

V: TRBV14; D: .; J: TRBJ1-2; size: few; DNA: TGTGCCAGCAGCCAAAGGGGGACTGGTGGCTACACCTTC; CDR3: CASSQRGTGGYTF
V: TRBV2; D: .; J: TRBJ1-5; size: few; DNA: TGTGCCAGCAGTGACGGTAGGGAACAGCCCCAGCATTTT; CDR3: CASSDGREQPQHF
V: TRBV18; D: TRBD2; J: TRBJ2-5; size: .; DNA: TGTGCCAGCTCACCCCCCGCGGGAGAGGAGACCCAGTACTTC; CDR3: CASSPPAGEETQYF
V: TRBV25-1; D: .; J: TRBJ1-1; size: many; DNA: TGTGCCAGCAGTGAATTCGGGAGTCGGACTGAAGCTTTCTTT; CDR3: CASSEFGSRTEAFF
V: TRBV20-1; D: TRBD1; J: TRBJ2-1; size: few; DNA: TGCAGTGCTGTTACAGGGGGCTACAATGAGCAGTTCTTC; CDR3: CSAVTGGYNEQFF
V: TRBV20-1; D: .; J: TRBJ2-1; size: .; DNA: TGCAGTGCTAGACAGGTGGGGGACAATGAGCAGTTCTTC; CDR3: CSARQVGDNEQFF
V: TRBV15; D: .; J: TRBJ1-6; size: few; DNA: TGTGCCACCAGCAGAGACGCCGGCATGGGTCCCGGGGGTCTTTGGTCACCCCTCCACTTT; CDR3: CATSRDAGMGPGGLWSPLHF
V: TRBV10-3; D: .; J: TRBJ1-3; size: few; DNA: TGTGCCATCAGTGAGTTCGACAGGACGGCTGGAAACACCATATATTTT; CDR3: CAISEFDRTAGNTIYF
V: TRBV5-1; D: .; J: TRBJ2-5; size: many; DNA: TGCGCCAGCAGCTTGAGAGCTACCGGGGAGACCCAGTACTTC; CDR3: CASSLRATGETQYF
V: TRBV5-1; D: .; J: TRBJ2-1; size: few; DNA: TGCGCCAGCAGCCGTAGCGAACCCCCCGAGCAGTTCTTC; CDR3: CASSRSEPPEQFF
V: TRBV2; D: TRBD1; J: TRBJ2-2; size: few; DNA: TGTGCCAGCAGTGATCAGGGGGCGAACACCGGGGAGCTGTTTTTT; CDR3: CASSDQGANTGELFF
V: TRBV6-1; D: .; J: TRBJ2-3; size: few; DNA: TGTGCCAGCAGTGAAGCGCTTCTTGCAGATACGCAGTATTTT; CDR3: CASSEALLADTQYF
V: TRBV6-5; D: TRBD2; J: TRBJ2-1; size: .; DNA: TGTGCCAGCAGTTACCGCGGGAGGGCAGTCAATGAGCAGTTCTTC; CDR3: CASSYRGRAVNEQFF
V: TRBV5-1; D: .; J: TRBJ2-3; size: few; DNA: TGCGCCAGCAGCTTGGGGGGAAATTCTTTTACGCAGTATTTT; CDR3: CASSLGGNSFTQYF
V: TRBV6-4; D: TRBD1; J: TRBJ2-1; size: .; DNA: TGTGCCAGCAGCGGGGACAGGGGGCTGTACAATGAGCAGTTCTTC; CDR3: CASSGDRGLYNEQFF
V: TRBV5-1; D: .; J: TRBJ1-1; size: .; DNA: TGCGCCAGCAGCCAAATCAGGTCAGGGTGGACTGAAGCTTTCTTT; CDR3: CASSQIRSGWTEAFF
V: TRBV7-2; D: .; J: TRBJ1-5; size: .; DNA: TGTGCCAGCAGCTTAGTTTTCGGGAGCAATCAGCCCCAGCATTTT; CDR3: CASSLVFGSNQPQHF
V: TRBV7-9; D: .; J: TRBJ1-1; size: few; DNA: TGTGCCAGCAGCTTAGCGGGGGGGCGCGGTGAAGCTTTCTTT; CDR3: CASSLAGGRGEAFF
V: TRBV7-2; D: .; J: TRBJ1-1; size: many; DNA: TGTGCCAGCAGCCCTTACACTGAAGCTTTCTTT; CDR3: CASSPYTEAFF
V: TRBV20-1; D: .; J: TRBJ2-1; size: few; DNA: TGCAGTTCAGGGGGGTCCTACAATGAGCAGTTCTTC; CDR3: CSSGGSYNEQFF
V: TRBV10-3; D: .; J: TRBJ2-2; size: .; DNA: TGTGCCATCAGTGAGTCGTTAGCGTACACGAACACCGGGGAGCTGTTTTTT; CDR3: CAISESLAYTNTGELFF
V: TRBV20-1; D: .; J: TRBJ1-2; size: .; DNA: TGCAGTGCTAGAGGCGGGGGTAACTATGGCTACACCTTC; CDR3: CSARGGGNYGYTF
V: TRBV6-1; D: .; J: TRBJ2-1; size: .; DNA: TGTGCCAGCAGTGCCCTCACCTACAATGAGCAGTTCTTC; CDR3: CASSALTYNEQFF
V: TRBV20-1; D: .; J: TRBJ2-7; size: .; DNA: TGCAGTGCGGCTCGGGCCAGGTGGGACTACGAGCAGTACTTC; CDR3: CSAARARWDYEQYF
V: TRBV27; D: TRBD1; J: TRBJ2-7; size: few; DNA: TGTGCCAGCAGTTTGGTGGGGACAGGGTGGAACGAGCAGTACTTC; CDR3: CASSLVGTGWNEQYF
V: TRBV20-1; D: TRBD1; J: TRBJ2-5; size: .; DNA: TGCAGTGCTAGAGACCGAAGACAGGGGGTTGAGACCCAGTACTTC; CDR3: CSARDRRQGVETQYF
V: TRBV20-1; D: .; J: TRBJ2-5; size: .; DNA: TGCAGTGCTAGAGATGGGACAAAACAAGAGACCCAGTACTTC; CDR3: CSARDGTKQETQYF
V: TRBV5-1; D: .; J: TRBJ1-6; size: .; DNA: TGCGCCAGCAGCTTGGCAGGGCCGGATAATTCACCCCTCCACTTT; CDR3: CASSLAGPDNSPLHF
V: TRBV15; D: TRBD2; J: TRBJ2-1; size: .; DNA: TGTGCCACCAGCTGGGGACTAGCCAACAATGAGCAGTTCTTC; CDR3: CATSWGLANNEQFF
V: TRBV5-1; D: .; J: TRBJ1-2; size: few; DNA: TGCGCCAGCAGCTTCTTTGGCACTGCAGGTGGCTACACCTTC; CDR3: CASSFFGTAGGYTF
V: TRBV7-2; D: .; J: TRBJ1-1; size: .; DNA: TGTGCCAGCAGCTTAGGGATACTGACTGAAGCTTTCTTT; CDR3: CASSLGILTEAFF